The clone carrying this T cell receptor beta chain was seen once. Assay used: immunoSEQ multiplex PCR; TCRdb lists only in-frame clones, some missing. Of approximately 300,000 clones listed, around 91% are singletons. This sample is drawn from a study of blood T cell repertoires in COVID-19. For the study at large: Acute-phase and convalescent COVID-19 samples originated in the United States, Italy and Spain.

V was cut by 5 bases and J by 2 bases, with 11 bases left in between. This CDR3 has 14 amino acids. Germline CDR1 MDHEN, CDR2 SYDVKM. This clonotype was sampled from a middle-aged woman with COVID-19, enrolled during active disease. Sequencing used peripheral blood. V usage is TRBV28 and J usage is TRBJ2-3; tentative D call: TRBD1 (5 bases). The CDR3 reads CASSRQGYTDTQYF. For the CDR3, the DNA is TGTGCCAGCAGTCGGCAGGGTTACACAGATACGCAGTATTTT.